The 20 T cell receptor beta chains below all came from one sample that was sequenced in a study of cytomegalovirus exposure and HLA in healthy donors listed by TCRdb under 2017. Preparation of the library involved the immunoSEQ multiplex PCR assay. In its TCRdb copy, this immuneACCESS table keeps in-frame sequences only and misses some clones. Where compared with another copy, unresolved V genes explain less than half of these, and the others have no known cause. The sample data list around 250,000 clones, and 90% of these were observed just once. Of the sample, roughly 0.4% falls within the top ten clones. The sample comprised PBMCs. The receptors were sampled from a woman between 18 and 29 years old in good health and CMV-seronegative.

CDR3 nucleotide sequence: TGTGCAAGTCGCCCGGGATGCTACGATACGCAGTATTTT. Translated, it gives CASRPGCYDTQYF. The rearrangement joins TRBV12-2 to TRBJ2-3; no check of the table's D call, TRBD2, against the DNA was made. TRBV12-2 represents a pseudogene. The CDR3 runs 13 residues.

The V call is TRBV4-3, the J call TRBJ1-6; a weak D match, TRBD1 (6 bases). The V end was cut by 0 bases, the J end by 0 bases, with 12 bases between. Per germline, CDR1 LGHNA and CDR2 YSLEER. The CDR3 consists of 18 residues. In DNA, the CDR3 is TGCGCCAGCAGCCAAGAAGGGGGAAGGAGCTCCTATAATTCACCCCTCCACTTT. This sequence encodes CASSQEGGRSSYNSPLHF.

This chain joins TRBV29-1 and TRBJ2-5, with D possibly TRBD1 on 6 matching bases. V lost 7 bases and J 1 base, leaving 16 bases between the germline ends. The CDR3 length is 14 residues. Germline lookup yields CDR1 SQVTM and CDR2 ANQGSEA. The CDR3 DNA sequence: TGCAGCGCTAGGTACAGGGCAGCCCAAGAGACCCAGTACTTC. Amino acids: CSARYRAAQETQYF.

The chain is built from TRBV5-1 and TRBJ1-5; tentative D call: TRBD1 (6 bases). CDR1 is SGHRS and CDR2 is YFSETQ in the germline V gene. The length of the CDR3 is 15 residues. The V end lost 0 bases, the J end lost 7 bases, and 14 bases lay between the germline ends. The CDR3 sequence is CASSLVGGVGQPQHF. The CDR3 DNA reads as TGCGCCAGCAGCTTGGTAGGGGGAGTCGGACAGCCCCAGCATTTT.

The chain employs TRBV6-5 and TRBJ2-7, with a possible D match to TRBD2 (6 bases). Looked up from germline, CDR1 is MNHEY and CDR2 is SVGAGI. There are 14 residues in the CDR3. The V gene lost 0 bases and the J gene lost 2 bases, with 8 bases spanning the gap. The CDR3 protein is CASSYSGLAYEQYF. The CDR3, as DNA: TGTGCCAGCAGTTACTCGGGACTCGCCTACGAGCAGTACTTC.

The CDR3 DNA reads TGTGCCACCAGCAGAGATCGCGCCCAGGGTGAGCAGTACTTC. It encodes CATSRDRAQGEQYF. The rearrangement joins TRBV15 to TRBJ2-7; the D gene is possibly TRBD1 (5 bases). Germline-derived CDR1 and CDR2 are LNHNV and YYDKDF (reference sequence). The germline V and J ends were trimmed by 0 bases and 7 bases, with 13 bases remaining between them. This CDR3 has 14 amino acids.

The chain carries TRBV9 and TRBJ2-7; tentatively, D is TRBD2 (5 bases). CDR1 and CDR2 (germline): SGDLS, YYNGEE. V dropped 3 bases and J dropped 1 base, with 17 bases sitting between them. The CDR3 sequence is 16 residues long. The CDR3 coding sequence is TGTGCCAGCAGCGCCTCCAGCTCTCGGGGTTCCTACGAGCAGTACTTC. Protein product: CASSASSSRGSYEQYF.

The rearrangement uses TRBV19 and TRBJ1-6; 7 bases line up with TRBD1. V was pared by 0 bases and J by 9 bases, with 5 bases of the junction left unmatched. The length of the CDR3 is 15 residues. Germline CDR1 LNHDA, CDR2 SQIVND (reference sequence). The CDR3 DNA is TGTGCCAGTAGTATAGAGGAGACAGGGAGTTCACCCCTCCACTTT. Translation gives CASSIEETGSSPLHF. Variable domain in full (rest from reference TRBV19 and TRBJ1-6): DGGITQSPKYLFRKEGQNVTLSCEQNLNHDAMYWYRQDPGQGLRLIYYSQIVNDFQKGDIAEGYSVSREKKESFPLTVTSAQKNPTAFYLCASSIEETGSSPLHFGNGTRLTVT.

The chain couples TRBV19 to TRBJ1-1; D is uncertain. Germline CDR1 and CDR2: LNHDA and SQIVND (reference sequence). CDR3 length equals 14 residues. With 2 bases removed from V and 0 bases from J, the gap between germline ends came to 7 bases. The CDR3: CASSIRTLNTEAFF. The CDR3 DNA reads TGTGCCAGTAGTATACGTACATTGAACACTGAAGCTTTCTTT.

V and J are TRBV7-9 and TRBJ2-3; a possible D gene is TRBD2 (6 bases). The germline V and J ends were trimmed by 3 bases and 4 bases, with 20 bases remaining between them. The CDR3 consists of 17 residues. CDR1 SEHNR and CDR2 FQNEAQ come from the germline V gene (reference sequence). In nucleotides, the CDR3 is TGTGCCAGCAGCTTCGCTGGACGGGAGTTTGGAGCAGATACGCAGTATTTT. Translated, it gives CASSFAGREFGADTQYF.

CDR3 coding DNA: TGTGCCAGCACCGAATGGGGGGTTATGGGCACCGGGGAGCTGTTTTTT. Translation: CASTEWGVMGTGELFF. This sequence joins TRBV7-6 and TRBJ2-2, with a weak D call TRBD2 (6 bases). V was clipped by 7 bases and J by 4 bases, with 19 bases between them. This CDR3 is built from 16 residues. Germline lookup yields CDR1 SGHVS and CDR2 FNYEAQ.

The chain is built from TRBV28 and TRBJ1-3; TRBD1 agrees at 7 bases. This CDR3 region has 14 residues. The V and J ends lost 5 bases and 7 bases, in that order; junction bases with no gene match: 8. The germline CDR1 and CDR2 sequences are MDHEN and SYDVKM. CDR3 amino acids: CASSPRTGRNTIYF. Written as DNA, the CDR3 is TGTGCCAGCAGTCCCCGGACAGGACGGAACACCATATATTTT.

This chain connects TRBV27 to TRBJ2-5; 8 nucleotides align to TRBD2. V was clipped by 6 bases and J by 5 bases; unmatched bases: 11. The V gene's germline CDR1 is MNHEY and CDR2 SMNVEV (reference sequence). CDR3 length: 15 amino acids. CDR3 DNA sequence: TGTGCCAGCAGGGGGCCGGGACTAGGGGAGGAGACCCAGTACTTC. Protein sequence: CASRGPGLGEETQYF.

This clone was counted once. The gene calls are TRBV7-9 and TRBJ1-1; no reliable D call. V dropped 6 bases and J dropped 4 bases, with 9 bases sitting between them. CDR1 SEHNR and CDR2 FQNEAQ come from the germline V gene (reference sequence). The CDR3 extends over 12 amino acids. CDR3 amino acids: CASRREGTEAFF. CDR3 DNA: TGTGCCAGCAGGAGGGAGGGCACTGAAGCTTTCTTT.

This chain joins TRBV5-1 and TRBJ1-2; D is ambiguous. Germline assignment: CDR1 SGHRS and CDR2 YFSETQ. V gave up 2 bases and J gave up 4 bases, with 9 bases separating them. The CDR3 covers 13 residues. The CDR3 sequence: CASSFGGVYGYTF. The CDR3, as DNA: TGCGCCAGCAGCTTCGGCGGAGTCTATGGCTACACCTTC.

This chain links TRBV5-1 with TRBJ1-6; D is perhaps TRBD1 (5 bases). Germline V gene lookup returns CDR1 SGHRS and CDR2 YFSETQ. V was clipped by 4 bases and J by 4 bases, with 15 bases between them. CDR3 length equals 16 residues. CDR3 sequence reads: CASSPTATDYNSPLHF. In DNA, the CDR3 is TGCGCCAGCAGCCCGACAGCGACCGATTATAATTCACCCCTCCACTTT.

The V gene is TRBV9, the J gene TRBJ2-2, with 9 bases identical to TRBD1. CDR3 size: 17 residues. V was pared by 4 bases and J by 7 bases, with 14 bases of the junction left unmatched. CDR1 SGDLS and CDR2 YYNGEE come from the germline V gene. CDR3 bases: TGTGCCAGCAGCCCTACCCCGGGACAGGGAACCTTCGGGGAGCTGTTTTTT. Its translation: CASSPTPGQGTFGELFF.

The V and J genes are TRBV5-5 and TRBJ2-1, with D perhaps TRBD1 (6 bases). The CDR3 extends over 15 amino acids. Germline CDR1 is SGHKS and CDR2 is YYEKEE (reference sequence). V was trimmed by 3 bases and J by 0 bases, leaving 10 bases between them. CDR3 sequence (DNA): TGTGCCAGCAGCTCCCGGGACAACTCCTACAATGAGCAGTTCTTC. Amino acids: CASSSRDNSYNEQFF.

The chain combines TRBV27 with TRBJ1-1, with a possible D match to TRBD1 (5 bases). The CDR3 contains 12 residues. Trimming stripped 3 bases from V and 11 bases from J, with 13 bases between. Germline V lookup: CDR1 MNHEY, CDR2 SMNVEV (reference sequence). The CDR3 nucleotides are TGTGCCAGCAGTTTCCCAGGGCGTTCGGCTTTCTTT. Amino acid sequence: CASSFPGRSAFF.

The DNA of the CDR3 is TGTGCCAGCAGAGATCCCGCGACAGGGCCCAACTATGGCTACACCTTC. Translation gives CASRDPATGPNYGYTF. V gene TRBV7-9 combines with J gene TRBJ1-2, with 7 positions matching TRBD1. With 6 bases clipped from V and 2 bases from J, the junction kept 12 bases outside the gene matches. CDR1 SEHNR and CDR2 FQNEAQ come from the germline V gene (reference sequence). The CDR3 runs 16 residues.